These 26 T cell receptor beta chains were all obtained from the same sample, sequenced in a study of beta chain features in type 1 diabetes. Expressed TCRB transcripts were sequenced because the isolated RNA had all been reverse transcribed beforehand. The assay was immunoSEQ multiplex PCR, and TCRdb's table has in-frame clones only and misses some. The sample has a few hundred thousand clones; roughly 30% are singletons. The source material was central memory CD4+ T cells from blood. All receptors come from a man aged 25-45 years in good health.

The CDR3 coding sequence is TGTGCCAGCAGCTTAGGTTGGGGCGAGCAGTTCTTC. Amino acids: CASSLGWGEQFF. The chain has TRBV7-2 and TRBJ2-1, with TRBD1 as a possible D gene (5 bases). V shed 1 base and J shed 10 bases, with 8 bases lying between them. From germline, CDR1 is SGHTA and CDR2 FQGNSA. The length of the CDR3 is 12 residues.

The chain combines TRBV7-2 with TRBJ1-4, with D possibly TRBD1 on 5 matching bases. Germline-derived CDR1 and CDR2 are SGHTA and FQGNSA. Trimming left V 1 base short and J 7 bases short, with 7 bases between. The CDR3 length is 13 residues. CDR3 nucleotide sequence: TGTGCCAGCAGCTTAGGCAGGGCTGAAAAACTGTTTTTT. This sequence encodes CASSLGRAEKLFF.

This clone has just a few counts. This chain links TRBV7-9 with TRBJ1-2; unclear D gene. The length of the CDR3 is 16 residues. CDR1 and CDR2 from the germline V gene are SEHNR and FQNEAQ (reference sequence). V was pared by 0 bases and J by 0 bases, with 11 bases between. DNA of the CDR3: TGTGCCAGCAGCTTAGCGCTTAACACAGCTAACTATGGCTACACCTTC. Translated: CASSLALNTANYGYTF.

This clone was seen more than once but under ten times. The chain uses TRBV2 and TRBJ1-5, with D unclear. The CDR3 extends over 15 amino acids. V lost 7 bases and J 2 bases, leaving 15 bases between the germline ends. Per germline, CDR1 SNHLY and CDR2 FYNNEI. The CDR3 region has the DNA TGTGCCAGCACTCCTACCCGGCCGGGCAATCAGCCCCAGCATTTT. Translation: CASTPTRPGNQPQHF.

The genes are TRBV5-6 and TRBJ1-5; tentative D call: TRBD1 (6 bases). V was cut by 3 bases and J by 6 bases, with 13 bases left in between. Germline-derived CDR1 and CDR2 are SGHDT and YYEEEE. This CDR3 spans 14 amino acids. The CDR3 nucleotides are TGTGCCAGCAGCTCCAGGGGCGCGGGTCAGCCCCAGCATTTT. It translates to CASSSRGAGQPQHF.

This clone ranks as medium-sized. This sequence joins TRBV6-4 and TRBJ2-2; D is possibly TRBD2 (5 bases). Trimming removed 7 bases at V and 5 bases at J, with 14 bases between. The CDR3 covers 14 residues. Per germline, CDR1 MRHNA and CDR2 SNTAGT. The CDR3 region is CASTSSPGTGELFF. CDR3 in DNA: TGTGCCAGCACAAGCTCCCCGGGGACCGGGGAGCTGTTTTTT.

This clone was picked up a small number of times. This chain links TRBV6-5 with TRBJ2-3, with 9 bases lining up with TRBD2. V trimming: 5 bases; J trimming: 1 base; junction bases outside the gene matches: 4. This CDR3 spans 15 amino acids. The germline V gene has CDR1 MNHEY and CDR2 SVGAGI. CDR3 sequence (DNA): TGTGCCAGCAGTCCTTGGACTAGCGGCACAGATACGCAGTATTTT. Amino acid sequence: CASSPWTSGTDTQYF.

This clone was detected only a few times. V is TRBV27 and J is TRBJ2-7; D not resolved. The CDR3 sequence is 15 residues long. Germline V lookup: CDR1 MNHEY, CDR2 SMNVEV (reference sequence). V lost 5 bases, J lost 4 bases, and 18 bases lay in between. CDR3 sequence (DNA): TGTGCCAGCAGTGAAATCGGTAGTTCTCGATACGAGCAGTACTTC. Its translation is CASSEIGSSRYEQYF.

The chain employs TRBV23-1 and TRBJ1-2; D unclear. TRBV23-1 is known as an ORF, though its function is uncertain. Trimming removed 1 base from V and 8 bases from J, with 17 bases in between. The CDR3 is 15 residues long. CDR3 residues: CASSQYRTPADGYTF. The DNA for the CDR3 is TGCGCCAGCAGTCAATATAGGACCCCGGCGGACGGCTACACCTTC.

This clone was found a few times. The chain joins TRBV7-2 to TRBJ2-5; no definite D call. Per germline, CDR1 SGHTA and CDR2 FQGNSA. With 7 bases removed from V and 2 bases from J, the gap between germline ends came to 11 bases. The CDR3 spans 13 residues. CDR3 amino acids: CASIKRPQETQYF. In DNA, the CDR3 is TGTGCCAGCATTAAGCGACCACAAGAGACCCAGTACTTC.

This rearrangement joins TRBV18 to TRBJ1-6; TRBD1 aligns across 7 bases. The CDR3 runs 14 residues. Germline CDR1 and CDR2: KGHSH and LQKENI. V lost 5 bases to trimming and J lost 10 bases; unmatched junction nucleotides: 8. DNA of the CDR3: TGTGCCAGCTCAGCAATGACAGGGTTATCACCCCTCCACTTT. Protein product: CASSAMTGLSPLHF.

This clone occurred a few times. The gene calls are TRBV4-2 and TRBJ1-1; D is unresolved. V lost 0 bases to trimming and J lost 4 bases, with 9 bases between them. The CDR3 sequence is 14 residues long. The germline CDR1 and CDR2 sequences are LGHNA and YNFKEQ. Written as DNA, the CDR3 is TGTGCCAGCAGCCAAGATGGGCGGATCACTGAAGCTTTCTTT. Amino acid sequence: CASSQDGRITEAFF.

This clone was seen at least ten times. The rearrangement joins TRBV4-3 to TRBJ2-3, with D perhaps matching TRBD2 (6 bases). The V end lost 1 base, the J end lost 2 bases, and 10 bases lay between the germline ends. The CDR3 sequence is 15 residues long. The germline gives CDR1 LGHNA, CDR2 YSLEER. The CDR3, as DNA: TGCGCCAGCAGCCAAGGAGGCGGGAACACAGATACGCAGTATTTT. It codes for CASSQGGGNTDTQYF.

The chain couples TRBV5-1 to TRBJ2-3, with a possible D match to TRBD2 (6 bases). The germline CDR1 and CDR2 sequences are SGHRS and YFSETQ. The CDR3 is 15 residues long. Deletions cut 1 base from V and 5 bases from J, with 14 bases between. The CDR3 sequence: CASSLIALAGDTQYF. The CDR3 DNA reads TGCGCCAGCAGCTTGATCGCACTAGCCGGAGATACGCAGTATTTT.

Notes on this clone: The identical CDR3 is also encoded by other nucleotide sequences in the sample. The chain carries TRBV4-3 and TRBJ2-3; 8 bases are a match to TRBD2. Per germline, CDR1 LGHNA and CDR2 YSLEER. The junction had 4 bases not matched to a gene; V was cut back by 0 bases and J by 2 bases. This CDR3 is 16 amino acids long. The CDR3 here is CASSQEASGYTDTQYF. The CDR3 DNA reads as TGCGCCAGCAGCCAAGAAGCTAGCGGGTACACAGATACGCAGTATTTT.

This clone was counted a few times. The chain is built from TRBV7-2 and TRBJ2-3; 8 bases match TRBD2. The V segment lost 1 base and the J segment 7 bases; nucleotides outside the gene matches: 4. Germline V CDR1 and CDR2: SGHTA, FQGNSA. The CDR3 loop spans 14 amino acids. The CDR3: CASSLGGSGNTQYF. Here the CDR3 DNA reads TGTGCCAGCAGCTTAGGAGGTAGCGGGAATACGCAGTATTTT. The whole variable domain, filled in from reference TRBV7-2 and TRBJ2-3, reads GAGVSQSPSNKVTEKGKDVELRCDPISGHTALYWYRQSLGQGLEFLIYFQGNSAPDKSGLPSDRFSAERTGGSVSTLTIQRTQQEDSAVYLCASSLGGSGNTQYFGPGTRLTVL.

This clone has only a few counts. The rearrangement links TRBV28 to TRBJ2-7; D is possibly TRBD1 (7 bases). Germline V CDR1 and CDR2: MDHEN, SYDVKM. The CDR3 spans 15 residues. Trimming shortened V by 3 bases and J by 3 bases, and 15 bases separated the two germline ends. The CDR3 region has the DNA TGTGCCAGCAGTTTCGCCAGGGGGGCTAGCTACGAGCAGTACTTC. Translating it yields CASSFARGASYEQYF. Complete variable domain (other parts from reference TRBV28 and TRBJ2-7): DVKVTQSSRYLVKRTGEKVFLECVQDMDHENMFWYRQDPGLGLRLIYFSYDVKMKEKGDIPEGYSVSREKKERFSLILESASTNQTSMYLCASSFARGASYEQYFGPGTRLTVT.

This clone has a handful of counts. This chain joins TRBV30 and TRBJ2-1; 8 nucleotides agree with TRBD2. Trimming removed 3 bases from V and 3 bases from J; junction bases left unmatched: 4. Germline V CDR1 and CDR2: GTSNPN, SVGIG (reference sequence). The CDR3 totals 14 residues. CDR3 in DNA: TGTGCCTGGAGCGTGAGCGGGGGCTACAATGAGCAGTTCTTC. Its protein is CAWSVSGGYNEQFF.

The chain recombines TRBV10-2 with TRBJ2-3; 7 nucleotides align to TRBD1. The CDR3 is made up of 14 amino acids. Trimming took 5 bases from V and 1 from J; bases not matched to a gene: 3. The germline CDR1 and CDR2 sequences are WSHSY and SAAADI. DNA for the CDR3: TGCGCCAGCAGTCGACAGGGTGGCACAGATACGCAGTATTTT. The encoded protein is CASSRQGGTDTQYF.

The chain couples TRBV6-5 to TRBJ1-1; no definite D call. Germline CDR1 and CDR2: MNHEY and SVGAGI. V was shortened by 2 bases and J by 4 bases, with 11 bases between the two germline ends. CDR3 length: 14 amino acids. CDR3 loop: CASSYRERRTEAFF. In nucleotides, the CDR3 is TGTGCCAGCAGTTACAGGGAGAGGCGCACTGAAGCTTTCTTT.

The chain carries TRBV10-2 and TRBJ1-1, with D possibly being TRBD1 (6 bases). The CDR3 runs 11 residues. In germline, CDR1 is WSHSY, CDR2 SAAADI. V lost 7 bases, J lost 9 bases, and 12 bases lay in between. The DNA of the CDR3 is TGCGCCAGCACCCCCGACAGGCAAGCTTTCTTT. Amino acids: CASTPDRQAFF.

V and J are TRBV9 and TRBJ2-5; D is uncertain. V lost 0 bases and J 9 bases, leaving 15 bases between the germline ends. Germline V lookup: CDR1 SGDLS, CDR2 YYNGEE. CDR3 length: 14 residues. The CDR3 DNA is TGTGCCAGCAGCGTAGGACAAGGAAGGGAACCCCAGTACTTC. This encodes CASSVGQGREPQYF.

This clone turned up a few times. The rearrangement uses TRBV7-2 and TRBJ2-1, with TRBD1 matching 8 bases. The V and J ends lost 0 bases and 5 bases, in that order; junction bases with no gene match: 12. Germline lookup yields CDR1 SGHTA and CDR2 FQGNSA. The CDR3 totals 18 residues. The CDR3: CASSLAASRGQGHNEQFF. In DNA form, the CDR3 reads TGTGCCAGCAGCTTAGCCGCGTCTCGCGGACAGGGTCACAATGAGCAGTTCTTC.

The genes are TRBV6-5 and TRBJ2-4; no clear D. The CDR3 consists of 11 residues. The V gene's germline CDR1 is MNHEY and CDR2 SVGAGI. Trimming took 6 bases from V and 9 from J, leaving 9 bases between them. For the CDR3, the DNA is TGTGCCAGCAGAACCCCTCCCATTCAGTACTTC. Its protein product is CASRTPPIQYF.

This clone has a handful of counts. The gene calls are TRBV30 and TRBJ1-1; D is ambiguous. The CDR3 spans 14 residues. V was cut by 3 bases and J by 1 base, with 12 bases left in between. The germline V gene encodes CDR1 GTSNPN and CDR2 SVGIG (reference sequence). The CDR3 region is CAWRKSFKNTEAFF. The CDR3 DNA follows: TGTGCCTGGAGAAAGTCTTTTAAGAACACTGAAGCTTTCTTT.

This chain connects TRBV18 to TRBJ2-2; 7 bases line up with TRBD2. Germline values: CDR1 KGHSH, CDR2 LQKENI. The CDR3 consists of 17 residues. The J segment lost 0 bases and the V segment lost 6 bases, leaving 10 bases of the junction unmatched. In DNA form, the CDR3 reads TGTGCCAGCTCTACTCGGGGACTAAATACGAACACCGGGGAGCTGTTTTTT. Its translation: CASSTRGLNTNTGELFF.